These T cell receptor beta chains were read from a single sample in a study of T-cell reconstitution after alpha-beta-depleted transplantation in children. MiXCR, run by TCRdb on the PCR reads, gives a single entry per CDR3 protein. Of roughly 300,000 distinct CDR3 sequences listed, 9.5% to 13% are singletons. The source was peripheral blood, collected 180 days after TCRalphabeta/CD19-depleted stem cell transplant. All receptors derive from a male patient aged 2 to 10 who had a stem cell transplant for chronic granulomatous disease, so the T cells may come from the graft donor. CDR3s include the opening cysteine and the closing phenylalanine or tryptophan. D genes are given only for firm matches. Size values are once, few and many counts, or a class for expanded clones, and some rows have none.

size,J,V,D,length,CDR3,DNA
many,TRBJ1-2,TRBV29-1,.,9,CSVEGGYTF,TGCAGCGTTGAAGGAGGCTACACCTTC
many,TRBJ2-1,TRBV7-3,.,17,CASSLFPKGRSYNEQFF,TGTGCCAGCAGCTTATTCCCGAAGGGACGCTCCTACAATGAGCAGTTCTTC
many,TRBJ1-5,TRBV28,.,12,CASSYGSQPQHF,TGTGCCAGCAGTTATGGGTCTCAGCCCCAGCATTTT
many,TRBJ2-1,TRBV23-1,.,16,CASSQSGRVSYNEQFF,TGCGCCAGCAGTCAATCCGGGCGAGTCTCCTACAATGAGCAGTTCTTC
many,TRBJ2-1,TRBV7-8,.,16,CASRTAAPRGGNEQFF,TGTGCCAGCAGGACAGCAGCCCCCCGGGGCGGCAATGAGCAGTTCTTC
many,TRBJ2-7,TRBV7-6,TRBD2,17,CASSPGLAGGYSYEQYF,TGTGCCAGCAGCCCGGGACTAGCGGGGGGTTACTCCTACGAGCAGTACTTC
.,TRBJ1-1,TRBV20-1,.,13,CSAQGHLNTEAFF,TGCAGTGCTCAGGGACATTTGAACACTGAAGCTTTCTTT
many,TRBJ2-7,TRBV27,.,17,CASSHGAVGVFSYEQYF,TGTGCCAGCAGTCACGGCGCTGTGGGGGTTTTCTCCTACGAGCAGTACTTC
many,TRBJ1-2,TRBV29-1,.,16,CSVEEAGWVANYGYTF,TGCAGCGTTGAAGAGGCGGGATGGGTTGCTAACTATGGCTACACCTTC
.,TRBJ1-5,TRBV5-1,.,14,CASSPDYSNQPQHF,TGCGCCAGCAGCCCGGACTATAGCAATCAGCCCCAGCATTTT
many,TRBJ2-1,TRBV29-1,.,16,CSVPPGGQWAANEQFF,TGCAGCGTACCCCCGGGGGGACAGTGGGCCGCCAATGAGCAGTTCTTC
many,TRBJ2-2,TRBV4-3,.,15,CASSQERHLTGELFF,TGCGCCAGCAGCCAAGAAAGGCACCTCACCGGGGAGCTGTTTTTT
many,TRBJ2-5,TRBV29-1,.,14,CSVGSPGGGGTQYF,TGCAGCGTTGGGTCACCAGGGGGCGGGGGGACCCAGTACTTC
.,TRBJ2-2,TRBV11-3,TRBD1,15,CASSSPGGAAGELFF,TGTGCCAGCAGCTCTCCAGGGGGCGCGGCCGGGGAGCTGTTTTTT
few,TRBJ2-1,TRBV11-2,.,16,CASSSLIGGSYNEQFF,TGTGCCAGCAGCTCCCTTATAGGGGGCTCCTACAATGAGCAGTTCTTC
many,TRBJ1-4,TRBV12-3/TRBV12-4,TRBD1,14,CASSRTGGREKLFF,TGTGCCAGCAGTCGGACAGGGGGCCGAGAAAAACTGTTTTTT